Below are 12 T cell receptor beta chains sequenced from a single sample in a study of T cell changes during pregnancy in multiple sclerosis. Data came from immunoSEQ multiplex PCR; TCRdb stores just in-frame clones and leaves some out. Of around 97,000 clones in the sample, 92% are singletons; the top ten hold about 0.93%. Sequenced material: peripheral blood, taken after pregnancy. These receptor sequences come from a female donor with multiple sclerosis, enrolled in a pregnancy study.

The chain is built from TRBV25-1 and TRBJ2-2; D not resolved. Trimming left V 4 bases short and J 6 bases short, with 9 bases between. CDR1 is MGHDK, CDR2 SYGVNS, per germline. The length of the CDR3 is 13 residues. CDR3 nucleotide sequence: TGTGCCAGCAGTGTAAACGGTCCCGGGGAGCTGTTTTTT. Translation: CASSVNGPGELFF.

This clone has only one observation. V is TRBV5-8 and J is TRBJ2-1, with 8 bases that match TRBD1. CDR3 length: 14 residues. Germline lookup yields CDR1 SGHTS and CDR2 YDEGEE. V was clipped by 2 bases and J by 5 bases; unmatched bases: 3. The CDR3 loop is CASSFRGPHNEQFF. In DNA form, the CDR3 reads TGTGCCAGCAGCTTCAGGGGGCCCCACAATGAGCAGTTCTTC.

V usage is TRBV7-2 and J usage is TRBJ1-1; D ambiguous. Germline V gene lookup returns CDR1 SGHTA and CDR2 FQGNSA. The CDR3 is made up of 12 amino acids. V was clipped by 9 bases and J by 4 bases, with 12 bases between them. The CDR3 nucleotides are TGTGCCAGTTACACAGAAAGCACTGAAGCTTTCTTT. This sequence encodes CASYTESTEAFF.

V and J are TRBV27 and TRBJ2-7; D perhaps matches TRBD1 (6 bases). The germline V gene encodes CDR1 MNHEY and CDR2 SMNVEV (reference sequence). Deletions cut 6 bases from V and 3 bases from J, with 18 bases between. CDR3 length equals 15 residues. CDR3 coding DNA: TGTGCCAGCAGACAAAACAGGGTAGGGAGCTACGAGCAGTACTTC. Its protein is CASRQNRVGSYEQYF.

This clone was observed a handful of times. The chain combines TRBV11-2 with TRBJ2-2; possible D gene TRBD1, 6 bases. Trimming left V 2 bases short and J 4 bases short, with 11 bases between. This CDR3 has 15 residues. Germline CDR1 SGHAT, CDR2 FQNNGV. The CDR3 loop reads CASSLNRASTGELFF. The CDR3 nucleotides read TGTGCCAGCAGCTTAAACAGGGCTAGCACCGGGGAGCTGTTTTTT.

This chain uses TRBV25-1 with TRBJ1-1, with D maybe TRBD1 (6 bases). The CDR3 sequence is 15 residues long. Germline CDR1 is MGHDK and CDR2 is SYGVNS. V lost 6 bases, J lost 4 bases, and 18 bases lay in between. As DNA, the CDR3 is TGTGCCAGCAGGGCCGGGACACCCTTACCCACTGAAGCTTTCTTT. Its translation: CASRAGTPLPTEAFF. The full variable domain, completed using reference TRBV25-1 and TRBJ1-1, is EADIYQTPRYLVIGTGKKITLECSQTMGHDKMYWYQQDPGMELHLIHYSYGVNSTEKGDLSSESTVSRIRTEHFPLTLESARPSHTSQYLCASRAGTPLPTEAFFGQGTRLTVV.

A single count supports this clone. This sequence joins TRBV6-1 and TRBJ2-2; tentative D call: TRBD1 (5 bases). V lost 2 bases to trimming and J lost 4 bases, with 14 bases between them. CDR3 length: 16 residues. Germline V gene data show CDR1 as MNHNS and CDR2 as SASEGT. The CDR3 sequence: CASSERAGPFTGELFF. For the CDR3, the DNA is TGTGCCAGCAGTGAAAGGGCAGGGCCCTTCACCGGGGAGCTGTTTTTT.

This chain uses TRBV7-3 with TRBJ2-2; the D gene is possibly TRBD2 (6 bases). Looked up from germline, CDR1 is SGHTA and CDR2 is FQGTGA. The CDR3 is 13 residues long. The ends were cut back, 1 base at V and 7 bases at J, with 7 bases in the middle. The CDR3 DNA is TGTGCCAGCAGCTTAAGGGGAGGCGGGGAGCTGTTTTTT. Residues: CASSLRGGGELFF.

The genes are TRBV7-2 and TRBJ1-4, with 8 bases identical to TRBD1. In germline, CDR1 is SGHTA, CDR2 FQGNSA. Trimming removed 3 bases from V and 3 bases from J; junction bases left unmatched: 15. This CDR3 region has 19 residues. As DNA, the CDR3 is TGTGCCAGCAGCTTTGGTATAACTCAGGGGGCGCTGTCTAATGAAAAACTGTTTTTT. Protein sequence: CASSFGITQGALSNEKLFF. The full variable domain, with the rest looked up from reference TRBV7-2 and TRBJ1-4, is GAGVSQSPSNKVTEKGKDVELRCDPISGHTALYWYRQSLGQGLEFLIYFQGNSAPDKSGLPSDRFSAERTGGSVSTLTIQRTQQEDSAVYLCASSFGITQGALSNEKLFFGSGTQLSVL.

J is TRBJ1-5 and V is TRBV7-8; D is undetermined. This CDR3 comprises 12 residues. Germline CDR1 reads SGHVS; CDR2 reads FQNEAQ. Trimming pared 4 bases from V and 6 bases from J, leaving 7 bases between. CDR3 nucleotides: TGTGCCAGCAGCTCGGGTGCTCAGCCCCAGCATTTT. It specifies CASSSGAQPQHF.

The chain joins TRBV7-6 to TRBJ2-2; D unresolved. The CDR3 is 12 residues long. Germline lookup yields CDR1 SGHVS and CDR2 FNYEAQ. V lost 3 bases and J lost 7, with 6 bases in between. The CDR3 DNA is TGTGCCAGCAGCTTGATACTCGGGGAGCTGTTTTTT. Protein product: CASSLILGELFF.

This clone is a singleton in its sample. The J gene is TRBJ2-2, the V gene TRBV6-1; 7 bases match TRBD2. The junction had 17 bases not matched to a gene; V was cut back by 0 bases and J by 16 bases. Per the germline V gene, CDR1 is MNHNS and CDR2 is SASEGT. This CDR3 region has 16 residues. DNA of the CDR3: TGTGCCAGCAGTGAAGCGGGACTTACCGGGACTAAAACCGCGTTTTTT. Protein: CASSEAGLTGTKTAFF.